This T cell receptor (beta chain) was sequenced in a study of regulatory T cells in long-lasting Graves disease. Time point here: newly diagnosed GD, antithyroid drugs for less than 3 months. RNA isolated from PBMCs was used to make the TCR library. Construction of TCR beta libraries relied on iRepertoire HTBI primers and on Arm-PCR targeting CDR3 regions. TCRdb independently ran MiXCR on the multiplex PCR reads; one entry per CDR3 protein. The sample has approximately 560,000 distinct CDR3 sequences; around 16% are singletons. This sample also belongs to another study, concerning T cells in Graves' hyperthyroidism and ophthalmopathy. From that report: Uncontrolled infection, other autoimmune disease, pregnancy or lactation disqualified patients from enrolment. Initially, a first-round RT-PCR of the TCR CDR3 employed the HTBI primer set. A model built on 13 V-J features separated ophthalmopathy from stable hyperthyroidism.

The specimen comprised peripheral blood mononuclear cells (PBMCs), sampled at new diagnosis, from a patient treated with antithyroid drugs. The sequence was obtained from a man between 18 and 35 years old with Graves disease.

Here the CDR3 DNA reads TGTGCCAGCAGCCAAGTTTCTGGCGGACGGTGGTATTTT. Its translation: CASSQVSGGRWYF. This chain uses TRBV3-1 with TRBJ2-3; D remains ambiguous. Germline values: CDR1 LGHDT, CDR2 YNNKEL (reference sequence). The CDR3 runs to 13 residues. Trimming shortened V by 1 base and J by 14 bases, and 16 bases separated the two germline ends.